Below, 14 T cell receptor beta chains from the same sample are listed, as sequenced in a study of OX40 agonist ivuxolimab in advanced cancers. Sequenced by immunoSEQ multiplex PCR; TCRdb stores in-frame clones only, minus some. The sample contains 15,000 or so clones, roughly nine tenths of which appear only once. The material sequenced was CD4+ or CD8+ T cells sorted from blood, taken in a trial of the OX40 agonist ivuxolimab. The receptors were gathered from an adult with an advanced solid tumor such as melanoma, head and neck, liver or kidney cancer.

The chain couples TRBV4-3 to TRBJ2-7; TRBD2 matches 8 bases. Germline values: CDR1 LGHNA, CDR2 YSLEER. With V trimmed by 8 bases and J by 6 bases, 12 bases remained unmatched. The CDR3 has 14 amino acids. CDR3 in DNA: TGCGCCAGCGGAATCGCCGGGACTAGGAGCGAGCAGTACTTC. Amino acids: CASGIAGTRSEQYF.

The V call is TRBV19, the J call TRBJ2-1; D may be TRBD2 (5 bases). Trimming removed 3 bases from V and 4 bases from J, with 10 bases in between. CDR3 length: 14 amino acids. Germline loops: CDR1 LNHDA, CDR2 SQIVND (reference sequence). CDR3 DNA sequence: TGTGCCAGTAGTATTGCGGGTACTTACAATGAGCAGTTCTTC. Amino acid sequence: CASSIAGTYNEQFF.

CDR3 residues: CASSPTGDSYEQYF. CDR3 bases: TGTGCCAGCAGTCCAACAGGGGACTCCTACGAGCAGTACTTC. The J gene is TRBJ2-7, the V gene TRBV6-4; 7 bases are a match to TRBD1. V lost 5 bases, J lost 0 bases, and 4 bases stayed unmatched. The CDR3 is made up of 14 amino acids. Germline V gene data show CDR1 as MRHNA and CDR2 as SNTAGT.

This clone was observed once. The chain combines TRBV19 with TRBJ2-3, with 8 bases fitting TRBD2. Looked up from germline, CDR1 is LNHDA and CDR2 is SQIVND (reference sequence). Trimming removed 3 bases from V and 4 bases from J; junction bases left unmatched: 3. CDR3 size: 14 residues. CDR3 residues: CASSIRGGPDTQYF. The CDR3, as DNA: TGTGCCAGTAGTATCCGGGGGGGCCCAGATACGCAGTATTTT.

This clone was seen only once. The V and J genes are TRBV4-3 and TRBJ2-7, with D perhaps TRBD1 (6 bases). V lost 0 bases and J 0 bases, leaving 9 bases between the germline ends. Germline CDR1 reads LGHNA; CDR2 reads YSLEER. The CDR3 has 15 amino acids. CDR3 DNA sequence: TGCGCCAGCAGCCAAGAGGACAGCAGCTCCTACGAGCAGTACTTC. This encodes CASSQEDSSSYEQYF.

The chain has TRBV5-5 and TRBJ1-3, with 8 bases that match TRBD1. There are 14 residues in the CDR3. Germline values: CDR1 SGHKS, CDR2 YYEKEE (reference sequence). The V and J ends lost 5 bases and 1 base, in that order; junction bases with no gene match: 2. The CDR3 loop reads CASRGQASGNTIYF. Here the CDR3 DNA reads TGTGCCAGCAGGGGACAGGCTTCTGGAAACACCATATATTTT.

The genes are TRBV19 and TRBJ1-1, with 7 bases that match TRBD1. Germline CDR1 LNHDA, CDR2 SQIVND (reference sequence). V lost 8 bases to trimming and J lost 7 bases; unmatched junction nucleotides: 10. This CDR3 comprises 13 residues. The CDR3 loop is CASGTGGQIEAFF. The CDR3 DNA reads TGTGCCAGTGGTACGGGGGGACAGATTGAAGCTTTCTTT.

The CDR3 sequence: CASSHGTGVKNTIYF. As DNA, the CDR3 is TGTGCCAGCAGCCATGGGACAGGGGTAAAGAACACCATATATTTT. The V call is TRBV5-4, the J call TRBJ1-3, with 10 bases matching TRBD1. This CDR3 contains 15 residues. Germline CDR1 and CDR2: SGHNT and YYREEE (reference sequence). The V and J ends lost 4 bases and 7 bases, in that order; junction bases with no gene match: 8.

This clone was observed once. The gene calls are TRBV11-2 and TRBJ1-1; D is uncertain. Germline CDR1 and CDR2: SGHAT and FQNNGV. V gave up 5 bases and J gave up 5 bases, with 9 bases separating them. This CDR3 comprises 12 residues. CDR3 amino acids: CASSMGGTEAFF. CDR3 DNA: TGTGCCAGCAGCATGGGAGGTACTGAAGCTTTCTTT.

This clone has a single count. The V gene is TRBV6-6, the J gene TRBJ2-7, with D uncertain. V was shortened by 2 bases and J by 6 bases, with 11 bases between the two germline ends. CDR3 length: 13 amino acids. Germline V gene data show CDR1 as MNHNY and CDR2 as SVGAGI (reference sequence). DNA for the CDR3: TGTGCCAGCAGTTACGACCTGCCCGCCGAGCAGTACTTC. Amino acids: CASSYDLPAEQYF.

This clone turned up a few times. This chain links TRBV7-3 with TRBJ2-7; 8 bases line up with TRBD1. V was clipped by 3 bases and J by 4 bases; unmatched bases: 2. The CDR3 has 13 amino acids. Germline CDR1 and CDR2: SGHTA and FQGTGA. The CDR3 is CASSFGTGYEQYF. The CDR3 DNA reads as TGTGCCAGCAGCTTCGGGACAGGTTACGAGCAGTACTTC. Filled out from reference TRBV7-3 and TRBJ2-7, the complete variable domain reads GAGVSQTPSNKVTEKGKYVELRCDPISGHTALYWYRQSLGQGPEFLIYFQGTGAADDSGLPNDRFFAVRPEGSVSTLKIQRTERGDSAVYLCASSFGTGYEQYFGPGTRLTVT.

The chain uses TRBV5-8 and TRBJ2-3; D may correspond to TRBD1 or TRBD2 (5 bases each). This CDR3 is 17 amino acids long. The V and J ends lost 4 bases and 2 bases respectively, with 20 bases between them. The germline V gene has CDR1 SGHTS and CDR2 YDEGEE. In DNA form, the CDR3 reads TGTGCCAGCAGCCAACCGCCCGGGACGGAATACACAGATACGCAGTATTTT. Translating it yields CASSQPPGTEYTDTQYF.

The genes are TRBV9 and TRBJ2-1; 11 bases match TRBD2. V dropped 4 bases and J dropped 7; count of bases not matched to a gene: 10. CDR1 is SGDLS, CDR2 YYNGEE, per germline. This CDR3 spans 16 amino acids. The CDR3: CASSPIVAGGLNEQFF. The DNA of the CDR3 is TGTGCCAGCAGCCCAATAGTAGCGGGGGGGCTTAATGAGCAGTTCTTC.

CDR3 in DNA: TGCGCCAGCAGCCAAGATTCTGGTAAGACAGATACGCAGTATTTT. Encoded protein: CASSQDSGKTDTQYF. The J gene is TRBJ2-3, the V gene TRBV4-3, with no clear D. V was pared by 0 bases and J by 3 bases, with 10 bases between. The V gene's germline CDR1 is LGHNA and CDR2 YSLEER. This CDR3 comprises 15 residues.